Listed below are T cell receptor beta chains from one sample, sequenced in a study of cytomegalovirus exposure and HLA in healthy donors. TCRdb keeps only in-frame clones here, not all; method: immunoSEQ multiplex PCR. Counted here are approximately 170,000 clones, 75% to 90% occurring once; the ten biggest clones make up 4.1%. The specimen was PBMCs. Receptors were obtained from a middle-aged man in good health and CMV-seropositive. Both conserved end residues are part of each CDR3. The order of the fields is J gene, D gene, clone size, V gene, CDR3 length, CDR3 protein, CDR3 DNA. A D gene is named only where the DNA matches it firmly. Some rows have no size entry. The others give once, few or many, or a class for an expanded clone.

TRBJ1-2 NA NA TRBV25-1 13 CASSQARNYGYTF TGTGCCAGCAGTCAAGCGAGAAACTATGGCTACACCTTC
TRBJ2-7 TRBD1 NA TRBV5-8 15 CASSSPGQGVYEQYF TGTGCCAGCAGCAGCCCGGGACAGGGTGTTTACGAGCAGTACTTC
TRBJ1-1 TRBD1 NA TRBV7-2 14 CASSPRQGNTEAFF TGTGCCAGCAGCCCAAGACAGGGCAACACTGAAGCTTTCTTT
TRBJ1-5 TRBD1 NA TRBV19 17 CASSIPQGDVANQPQHF TGTGCCAGTAGTATACCCCAGGGGGACGTCGCCAATCAGCCCCAGCATTTT
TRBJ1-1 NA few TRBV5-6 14 CASSLIGEGAEAFF TGTGCCAGCAGCTTAATTGGGGAGGGTGCTGAAGCTTTCTTT
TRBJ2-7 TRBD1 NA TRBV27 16 CASSAALRGRVGEQYF TGTGCCAGCAGTGCCGCCCTTAGGGGGCGAGTGGGCGAGCAGTACTTC
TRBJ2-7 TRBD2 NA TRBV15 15 CATSRVLAGDYEQYF TGTGCCACCAGCAGAGTACTAGCGGGAGACTACGAGCAGTACTTC
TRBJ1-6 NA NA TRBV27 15 CASSPTGRGDSPLHF TGTGCCAGCAGTCCCACAGGCAGGGGTGATTCACCCCTCCACTTT
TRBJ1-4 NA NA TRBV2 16 CASSEGWGGSDEKLFF TGTGCCAGCAGTGAAGGGTGGGGGGGAAGCGACGAAAAACTGTTTTTT
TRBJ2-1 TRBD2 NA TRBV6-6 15 CASRKSAGRLDEQFF TGTGCCAGCAGAAAATCAGCGGGACGTCTGGATGAGCAGTTCTTC
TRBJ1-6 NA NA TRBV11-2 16 CASRWGRSSYNSPLHF TGTGCCAGCAGGTGGGGCAGGAGCTCCTATAATTCACCCCTCCACTTT
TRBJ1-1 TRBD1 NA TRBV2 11 CASSEDRGAFF TGTGCCAGCAGTGAGGACAGGGGAGCTTTCTTT
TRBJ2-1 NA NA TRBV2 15 CASKRTTGAYNEQFF TGTGCCAGCAAGAGGACTACCGGTGCCTACAATGAGCAGTTCTTC
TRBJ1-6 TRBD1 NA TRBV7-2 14 CASSSRTGISPLHF TGTGCCAGCAGCTCGCGGACAGGGATTTCACCCCTCCACTTT
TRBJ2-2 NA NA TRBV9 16 CASSVGGASNTGELFF TGTGCCAGCAGCGTAGGGGGCGCGTCGAACACCGGGGAGCTGTTTTTT
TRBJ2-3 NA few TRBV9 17 CASSVALGHPSTDTQYF TGTGCCAGCAGCGTAGCTCTGGGGCACCCTAGCACAGATACGCAGTATTTT
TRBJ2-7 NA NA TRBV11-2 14 CASSFTGEAYEQYF TGTGCCAGCAGCTTTACGGGTGAAGCTTACGAGCAGTACTTC
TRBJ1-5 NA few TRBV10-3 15 CAISDSIDSNQPQHF TGTGCCATCAGCGACTCGATAGATAGCAATCAGCCCCAGCATTTT
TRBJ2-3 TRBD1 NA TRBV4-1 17 CASSPTPTGPTTDTQYF TGCGCCAGCAGCCCCACACCGACAGGGCCTACCACAGATACGCAGTATTTT
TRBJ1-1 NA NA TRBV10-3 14 CAISDGGRVTEAFF TGTGCCATCAGTGACGGGGGGCGCGTAACTGAAGCTTTCTTT
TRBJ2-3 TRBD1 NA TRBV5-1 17 CASSSLRTGGSTDTQYF TGCGCCAGCAGCTCGCTTCGGACAGGGGGTAGCACAGATACGCAGTATTTT
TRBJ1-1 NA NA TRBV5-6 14 CASSLRDRNTEAFF TGTGCCAGCAGCTTGCGAGACAGAAACACTGAAGCTTTCTTT
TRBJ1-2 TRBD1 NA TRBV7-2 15 CASSLGTGYIYGYTF TGTGCCAGCAGCTTAGGGACAGGGTATATCTATGGCTACACCTTC
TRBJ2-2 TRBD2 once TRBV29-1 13 CSVEGTSAGELFF TGCAGCGTTGAGGGGACTAGCGCCGGGGAGCTGTTTTTT
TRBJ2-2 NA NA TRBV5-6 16 CASSLPGLSNTGELFF TGTGCCAGCAGCTTACCGGGACTGTCGAACACCGGGGAGCTGTTTTTT
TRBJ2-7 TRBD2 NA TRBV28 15 CASSSLAGGTYEQYF TGTGCCAGCAGTTCACTAGCGGGGGGAACCTACGAGCAGTACTTC
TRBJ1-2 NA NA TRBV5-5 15 CASSSVPAGGNGYTF TGTGCCAGCAGCTCCGTCCCGGCGGGAGGGAACGGCTACACCTTC
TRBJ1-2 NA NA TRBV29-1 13 CSVDFGQVSGYTF TGCAGCGTTGACTTTGGGCAGGTTTCTGGCTACACCTTC
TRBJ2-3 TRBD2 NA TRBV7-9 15 CASSEFGGGGDTQYF TGTGCCAGCAGCGAGTTCGGCGGGGGTGGAGATACGCAGTATTTT
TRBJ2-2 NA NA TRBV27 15 CASNPRGTNTGELFF TGTGCCAGCAACCCTAGGGGTACGAACACCGGGGAGCTGTTTTTT
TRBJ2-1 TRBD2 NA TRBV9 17 CASSVVASGGLNNEQFF TGTGCCAGCAGCGTAGTAGCTAGCGGGGGGCTGAACAATGAGCAGTTCTTC
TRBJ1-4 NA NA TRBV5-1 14 CASSVALGWEKLFF TGCGCCAGCAGCGTAGCCCTCGGTTGGGAAAAACTGTTTTTT
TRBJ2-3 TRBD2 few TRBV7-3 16 CASSLRSGGGTDTQYF TGTGCCAGCAGCTTAAGATCGGGGGGGGGCACAGATACGCAGTATTTT
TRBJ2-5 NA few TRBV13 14 CASSASPGEETQYF TGTGCCAGCAGCGCGTCGCCAGGGGAAGAGACCCAGTACTTC
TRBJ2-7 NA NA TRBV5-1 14 CASSSYTSSYEQYF TGCGCCAGCAGCTCCTACACTAGCTCCTACGAGCAGTACTTC
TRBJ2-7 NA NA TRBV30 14 CAWMRGGKSYEQYF TGTGCCTGGATGAGAGGAGGGAAGTCCTACGAGCAGTACTTC
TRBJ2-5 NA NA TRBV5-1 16 CASSLSDSTTLETQYF TGCGCCAGCAGCTTGAGTGACTCCACCACTCTGGAGACCCAGTACTTC
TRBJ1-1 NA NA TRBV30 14 CAWTGVGVDTEAFF TGTGCCTGGACAGGGGTCGGCGTGGACACTGAAGCTTTCTTT
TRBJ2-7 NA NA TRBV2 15 CASSNSGPHAYEQYF TGTGCCAGCAGTAATAGCGGACCTCACGCCTACGAGCAGTACTTC
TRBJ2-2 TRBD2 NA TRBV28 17 CASSLVGLTSGNGELFF TGTGCCAGCAGTTTGGTCGGTCTTACTAGCGGGAACGGGGAGCTGTTTTTT
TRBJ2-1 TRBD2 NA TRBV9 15 CASSVDAGDYNEQFF TGTGCCAGCAGCGTAGACGCGGGAGACTACAATGAGCAGTTCTTC
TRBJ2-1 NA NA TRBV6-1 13 CASSVIRDNEQFF TGTGCCAGCAGTGTGATTAGAGACAATGAGCAGTTCTTC
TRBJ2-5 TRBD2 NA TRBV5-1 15 CASSLTSGRRETQYF TGCGCCAGCAGCTTGACTAGCGGGAGGCGGGAGACCCAGTACTTC
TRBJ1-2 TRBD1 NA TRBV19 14 CASKTGQGNYGYTF TGTGCCAGTAAAACGGGACAGGGGAACTATGGCTACACCTTC